One sample yielded the 18 T cell receptor beta chains listed below, sequenced in a study of blood T cell repertoires in COVID-19. Sequenced by immunoSEQ multiplex PCR; TCRdb stores in-frame clones only, minus some. The sample has about 270,000 clones, around 93% seen once; the top ten hold less than 3.5%. The specimen was PBMCs or T cells enriched from blood (not recorded which). Every receptor here comes from a man in his forties who had been exposed to COVID-19.

This clone was picked up a small number of times. This rearrangement joins TRBV19 to TRBJ2-2; no clear D gene. Trimming shortened V by 9 bases and J by 7 bases, and 6 bases separated the two germline ends. The CDR3 length is 10 residues. Germline V gene sequence: CDR1 LNHDA, CDR2 SQIVND (reference sequence). The CDR3 DNA reads TGTGCCAGCTTTAACGGGGAGCTGTTTTTT. Residues: CASFNGELFF.

This clone appeared once. The chain has TRBV5-5 and TRBJ2-7; 11 positions match TRBD2. The CDR3 sequence is 17 residues long. The V and J ends lost 4 bases and 0 bases, in that order; junction bases with no gene match: 9. Germline V gene sequence: CDR1 SGHKS, CDR2 YYEKEE (reference sequence). This CDR3 reads CASSPRGLADSSYEQYF. The CDR3 nucleotides read TGTGCCAGCAGCCCGCGGGGACTAGCGGATAGCTCCTACGAGCAGTACTTC.

The rearrangement joins TRBV29-1 to TRBJ1-1, with 7 bases aligning to TRBD1. Trimming removed 1 base from V and 11 bases from J; junction bases left unmatched: 4. Per germline, CDR1 SQVTM and CDR2 ANQGSEA. The CDR3 sequence is 11 residues long. The CDR3 here is CSVEATGRAFF. The CDR3 nucleotides read TGCAGCGTTGAAGCGACAGGGCGGGCTTTCTTT.

The genes are TRBV18 and TRBJ1-1; D is uncertain. V was pared by 4 bases and J by 3 bases, with 15 bases between. CDR1 is KGHSH, CDR2 LQKENI, per germline. This CDR3 contains 15 residues. The CDR3, as DNA: TGTGCCAGCTCACGGTTAATGATACGGGACACTGAAGCTTTCTTT. Encoded protein: CASSRLMIRDTEAFF.

This chain uses TRBV30 with TRBJ2-7, with TRBD1 matching 7 bases. The CDR3 is 11 amino acids. The J segment lost 6 bases and the V segment lost 4 bases, leaving 3 bases of the junction unmatched. CDR1 is GTSNPN and CDR2 is SVGIG in the germline V gene (reference sequence). The CDR3 loop reads CAWTTGLEQYF. For the CDR3, the DNA is TGTGCCTGGACGACAGGGCTCGAGCAGTACTTC.

The rearrangement uses TRBV14 and TRBJ1-1; D gene unclear. CDR3 length: 13 amino acids. Trimming cost V 1 base and J 6 bases, with 9 bases left between them. The V gene's germline CDR1 is SGHDN and CDR2 FVKESK. The CDR3 here is CASSQGSSAEAFF. CDR3 coding DNA: TGTGCCAGCAGCCAAGGATCATCGGCTGAAGCTTTCTTT.

The chain uses TRBV3-1 (or the pseudogene TRBV3-2) and TRBJ1-6; D is possibly TRBD1 (5 bases). Trimming removed 2 bases at V and 6 bases at J, with 8 bases between. CDR1 LGHDT and CDR2 YNNKEL come from the germline V gene (reference sequence). CDR3 length: 14 amino acids. CDR3 in DNA: TGTGCCAGCAGCCAAATGACAGCTAATTCACCCCTCCACTTT. This sequence encodes CASSQMTANSPLHF.

V gene TRBV14 combines with J gene TRBJ1-1; D unresolved. The CDR3 is made up of 12 amino acids. Trimming removed 2 bases from V and 11 bases from J, with 12 bases in between. Germline V gene sequence: CDR1 SGHDN, CDR2 FVKESK. CDR3 protein: CASSQSHLRAFF. The DNA of the CDR3 is TGTGCCAGCAGCCAATCGCACCTGCGGGCTTTCTTT.

The V call is TRBV6-5, the J call TRBJ1-1; 7 bases match TRBD1. The CDR3 extends over 16 amino acids. The germline gives CDR1 MNHEY, CDR2 SVGAGI. V lost 0 bases to trimming and J lost 7 bases; unmatched junction nucleotides: 11. The CDR3 protein is CASSYSRAAGGGEAFF. CDR3 in DNA: TGTGCCAGCAGTTACTCGAGGGCCGCAGGGGGAGGTGAAGCTTTCTTT.

The rearrangement links TRBV5-1 to TRBJ1-6; D might be TRBD1 (6 bases). In germline, CDR1 is SGHRS, CDR2 YFSETQ. The V end lost 0 bases, the J end lost 2 bases, and 15 bases lay between the germline ends. CDR3 length: 18 residues. The CDR3 DNA follows: TGCGCCAGCAGCTTGGGGGGGACAATCAGCCCCTATAATTCACCCCTCCACTTT. This gives the protein CASSLGGTISPYNSPLHF.

The V call is TRBV2, the J call TRBJ1-1; 7 nucleotides line up with TRBD1. CDR1 is SNHLY, CDR2 FYNNEI, per germline. The CDR3 runs to 15 residues. With 2 bases clipped from V and 4 bases from J, the junction kept 7 bases outside the gene matches. CDR3 DNA sequence: TGTGCCAGCAGTGAAATGTCAGGGGGTCTCACTGAAGCTTTCTTT. Translation: CASSEMSGGLTEAFF.

The chain carries TRBV7-3 and TRBJ2-1; 10 nucleotides line up with TRBD1. The junction had 5 bases not matched to a gene; V was cut back by 3 bases and J by 9 bases. This CDR3 is built from 14 residues. Germline V gene sequence: CDR1 SGHTA, CDR2 FQGTGA. As DNA, the CDR3 is TGTGCCAGCAGCTTCTCGGACAGGGGGGGTGAGCAGTTCTTC. Its protein is CASSFSDRGGEQFF.

This clone was detected only once. The chain employs TRBV30 and TRBJ2-7, with TRBD2 identical over 11 bases. Looked up from germline, CDR1 is GTSNPN and CDR2 is SVGIG (reference sequence). J gave up 2 bases and V 1 base, and 4 bases lay outside the gene matches. This CDR3 is built from 15 residues. The CDR3 is CAWSGGLAATYEQYF. The CDR3 DNA is TGTGCCTGGAGTGGGGGACTAGCGGCCACCTACGAGCAGTACTTC.

This CDR3 reads CSVVVSLTISTGELFF. For the CDR3, the DNA is TGCAGCGTTGTCGTCTCATTGACAATTAGCACCGGGGAGCTGTTTTTT. The chain employs TRBV29-1 and TRBJ2-2, with D unresolved. There are 16 residues in the CDR3. V lost 4 bases to trimming and J lost 4 bases, with 19 bases between them. In germline, CDR1 is SQVTM, CDR2 ANQGSEA.

This clone appeared a single time. The rearrangement joins TRBV10-1 to TRBJ1-5; no clear D gene. The germline V and J ends were trimmed by 3 bases and 0 bases, with 18 bases remaining between them. The germline V gene has CDR1 WNHNN and CDR2 SYGVQD (reference sequence). The CDR3 loop spans 18 amino acids. The CDR3 here is CASSEIPSLYYSNQPQHF. The CDR3, as DNA: TGCGCCAGCAGTGAAATTCCCTCCCTATACTATAGCAATCAGCCCCAGCATTTT.

This clone was detected only once. The genes are TRBV9 and TRBJ2-1, with D maybe TRBD2 (6 bases). The CDR3 sequence is 16 residues long. Germline CDR1 SGDLS, CDR2 YYNGEE. V lost 3 bases to trimming and J lost 10 bases, with 23 bases between them. The CDR3 coding sequence is TGTGCCAGCAGCGCTAGCGAGGTAGCCGGGCTGGGGGAGCAGTTCTTC. It specifies CASSASEVAGLGEQFF.

The J gene is TRBJ2-1, the V gene TRBV6-5; 10 nucleotides align to TRBD1. J was trimmed by 7 bases and V by 5 bases; bases with no gene match: 8. This CDR3 comprises 15 residues. Germline loops: CDR1 MNHEY, CDR2 SVGAGI. The CDR3 DNA reads as TGTGCCAGCAGTAATACCGGGACAGGGGAGAATGAGCAGTTCTTC. This sequence encodes CASSNTGTGENEQFF.

The rearrangement uses TRBV19 and TRBJ1-5; D is uncertain. The CDR3 loop spans 16 amino acids. Trimming left V 3 bases short and J 4 bases short, with 16 bases between. Germline lookup yields CDR1 LNHDA and CDR2 SQIVND (reference sequence). CDR3 coding DNA: TGTGCCAGTAGTATCCGGGAGGGCTGGGGTAATCAGCCCCAGCATTTT. Its protein product is CASSIREGWGNQPQHF.